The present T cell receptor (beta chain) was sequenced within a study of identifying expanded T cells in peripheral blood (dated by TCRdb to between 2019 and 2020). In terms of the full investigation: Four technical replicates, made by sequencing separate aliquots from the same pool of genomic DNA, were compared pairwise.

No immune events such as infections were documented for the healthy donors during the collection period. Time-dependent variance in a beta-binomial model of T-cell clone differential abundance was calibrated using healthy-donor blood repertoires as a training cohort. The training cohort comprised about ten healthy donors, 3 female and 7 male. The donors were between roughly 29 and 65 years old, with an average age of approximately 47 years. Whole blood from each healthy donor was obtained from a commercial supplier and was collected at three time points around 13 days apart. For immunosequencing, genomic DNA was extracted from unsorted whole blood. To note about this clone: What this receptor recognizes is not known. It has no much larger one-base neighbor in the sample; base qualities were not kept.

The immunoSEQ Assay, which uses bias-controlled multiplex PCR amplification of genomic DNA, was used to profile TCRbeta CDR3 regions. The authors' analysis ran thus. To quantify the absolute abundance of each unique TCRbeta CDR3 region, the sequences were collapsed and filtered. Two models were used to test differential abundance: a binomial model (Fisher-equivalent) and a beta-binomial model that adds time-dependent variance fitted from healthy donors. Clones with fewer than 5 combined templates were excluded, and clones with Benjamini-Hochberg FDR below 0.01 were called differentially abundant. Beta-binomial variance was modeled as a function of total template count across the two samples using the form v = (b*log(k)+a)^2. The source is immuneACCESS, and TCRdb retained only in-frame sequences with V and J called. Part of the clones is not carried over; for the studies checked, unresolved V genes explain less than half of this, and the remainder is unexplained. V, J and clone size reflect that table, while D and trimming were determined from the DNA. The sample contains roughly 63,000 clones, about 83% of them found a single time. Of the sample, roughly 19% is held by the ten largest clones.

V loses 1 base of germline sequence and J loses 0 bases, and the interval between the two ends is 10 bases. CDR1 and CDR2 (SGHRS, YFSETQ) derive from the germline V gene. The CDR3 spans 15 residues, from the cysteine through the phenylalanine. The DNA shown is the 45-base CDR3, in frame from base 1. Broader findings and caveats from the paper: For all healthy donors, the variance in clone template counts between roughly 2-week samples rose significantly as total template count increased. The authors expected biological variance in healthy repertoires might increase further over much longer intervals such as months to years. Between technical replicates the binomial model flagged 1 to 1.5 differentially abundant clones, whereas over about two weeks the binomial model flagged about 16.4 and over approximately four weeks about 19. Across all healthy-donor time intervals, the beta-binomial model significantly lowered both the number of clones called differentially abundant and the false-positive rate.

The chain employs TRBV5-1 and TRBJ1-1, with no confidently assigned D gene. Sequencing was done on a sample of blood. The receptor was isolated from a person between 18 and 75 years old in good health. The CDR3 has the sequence CASSLYGPMNTEAFF. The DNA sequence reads TGCGCCAGCAGCTTGTACGGACCTATGAACACTGAAGCTTTCTTT.